The source of this T cell receptor beta chain is a study of regulatory T cells in long-lasting Graves disease (dated by TCRdb to the early 2020s). Notes on the research overall: Antithyroid drugs had been taken for less than 3 months by newly diagnosed Graves' disease patients. This study used TCR sequencing and RNA sequencing of peripheral blood to compare persistent Graves' disease patients against newly diagnosed Graves' disease patients. The study was conducted in China and was registered as a clinical trial. TCR sequencing covered around 13 persistent and roughly 20 newly diagnosed Graves' disease patients, some 35 samples in total.

The research as a whole found: Sequencing and analysis were restricted to the TCR beta chain. Persistent Graves' disease patients showed lower TCR Shannon entropy and fewer highly expanded clones than newly diagnosed patients, suggesting clonal expansion. The authors acknowledged the small sample size as a limitation that may reduce accuracy. Persistent patients shared more public clonotypes among themselves (around 2,500) than newly diagnosed patients did (more than 950). Because the primary lesion, thyroid tissue, could not be accessed, the study looked at peripheral blood alone.

Library generation was performed with multiplex PCR. Sequencing relied on an Illumina HiSeq 4000. TCR beta libraries were built with iRepertoire HTBI primers and Arm-PCR amplification of CDR3 regions. Gel purification was performed on PCR products prior to sequencing. Per the authors' processing: A total of around 66 TRBV and some 15 TRBJ segments were identified across samples and were used for gene usage analysis of CDR3 amino acid clonotypes. COPE and FqMerger were used to merge filtered high-quality paired reads into contigs. BLAST was used to align contigs to IMGT TRBV, TRBD and TRBJ reference genes, with CDR3 defined following IMGT. Clonotypes above 0.1% frequency were classified as highly expanded clones. Shannon entropy was used to measure repertoire diversity, and the Gini coefficient was used to measure V-J evenness. A clonotype was considered public if more than one individual shared it. The public sequencing data were trimmed at Q25 with fastp and processed into clonotypes with MiXCR by TCRdb, which kept only in-frame beta chains. Duplicate CDR3 protein sequences are folded into a single record with the most common DNA and genes. The V and J calls, along with clone size, are taken from TCRdb and not from the paper's own processing. The sample data list about 470,000 distinct CDR3 sequences, and 16% of these were observed just once. 9% to 15% of the sample is taken by the ten largest.

Read against the paper, the sample's time point label means: newly diagnosed GD, antithyroid drugs for less than 3 months. For both TCR sequencing and RNA sequencing, RNA was extracted from PBMCs in TRIzol. The diagnosis of Graves' disease followed American Thyroid Association guidelines. Recruitment of patients was carried out at an endocrinology department in Xi'an, China. Each patient gave approximately 9.7 milliliters of peripheral blood, collected in an EDTA anticoagulant tube. Ficoll Paque Plus density gradient separation was used to isolate PBMCs, and no additional T cell sorting was done. An Agilent 2100 Bioanalyzer and agarose gel were used to assess RNA quality, and a NanoDrop 2000 was used to measure RNA concentration. This clonotype appeared many times. It has no known antigen specificity. No clone much larger than this one lies a single base away; base qualities are absent. These data were also filed under a second study, of T cells in Graves' hyperthyroidism and ophthalmopathy. As the second paper documents: Graves' hyperthyroidism was defined as stable when no progression to ophthalmopathy occurred over 18 months of follow-up. Hyperthyroidism patients were newly diagnosed, had a disease duration of under 2 months, and were aged 18 to 65 years. Any patient with an uncontrolled infection, another autoimmune disease, pregnancy or lactation was excluded. Diagnoses were established on the basis of clinical symptoms, serum thyroxine and TRAb, thyroid ultrasound, and orbital computed tomography. The first round of RT-PCR for the TCR CDR3 was performed with the HTBI primer set and the Qiagen OneStep RT-PCR kit. Most expanded thyroid clonotypes (frequency above 0.001) were also found in blood, which suggests that blood repertoires may mirror thyroid immune responses. Ophthalmopathy was separated from stable hyperthyroidism by a 13 V-J signature model, with 85% to 90% sensitivity and approximately 81% specificity obtained in cross-validation and 80%/75% obtained in testing. In validation, the model predicted progression to ophthalmopathy a median of roughly 6.1 months before onset, with over 60% sensitivity and 72.22% specificity. To identify distinguishing TCR V-J signatures, a discovery cohort of 90 to 100 patients was used, comprising fewer than 45 with Graves' ophthalmopathy and around 60 with stable Graves' hyperthyroidism. An independent validation cohort of around 20 hyperthyroidism patients and about 16 patients who later progressed to ophthalmopathy tested prospective prediction of ophthalmopathy. The approximately 100 discovery patients were divided at random into training and test sets in a 7:3 ratio. The study also compared thyroid tissue and blood T-cell repertoires from a handful of Graves' hyperthyroidism patients. After blood sampling, hyperthyroidism patients were treated with methimazole at a starting dose of 30 mg daily, and ophthalmopathy patients were treated with high-dose intravenous methylprednisolone. Libraries were constructed in a second round of multiplex PCR, after which size selection and purification were performed. Libraries were sequenced paired-end with 100 bp reads on an Illumina HiSeq2000. SOAPnuke was used to process the raw data, throwing out any read that contained adapters or uncalled bases, had a mean Phred below 15, or lacked an exact constant-primer or identifier match. High-quality paired reads were merged with COPE v1.2.5, and unique nucleotide sequences were defined as clonotypes. Clonotypes were aligned to IMGT TRBV, TRBD and TRBJ reference segments using MiTCR v1.1. The analysis included only V-J combinations with a frequency above 0.0001, which together covered roughly 99% of the repertoires. A TCS score was defined as the ratio of F50 (clonal expansion) to E x V (chaos), with BLOSUM62-based TCRdist applied between CDR3 peptides within each V-J. Welch's t-statistics and random forest reduced around 510 V-J features to under 15, which were used in a naive Bayes classifier (R e1071). Sample size was not statistically predetermined, and investigators were not blinded to group allocation. The paper describes TCR Vbeta CDR3 sequencing of about 140 peripheral blood samples, made up of around 41 ophthalmopathy patients, around 78 hyperthyroidism patients and 17 progressor patients.

The sequenced sample was peripheral blood mononuclear cells (PBMCs), obtained at new diagnosis, from a patient treated with antithyroid drugs. The origin of this receptor is a man aged 40-49 years with Graves disease. Donor details come from another sample of the same person, matched by shared clones.

The CDR3 reads CASSLDVSGNNEQFF. The DNA reads TGTGCCAGCAGCTTAGACGTTTCCGGGAACAATGAGCAGTTCTTC. The chain uses TRBV7-9 and TRBJ2-1; the best D guess is TRBD2, with 5 bases matching. Inclusive of the bounding cysteine and phenylalanine, the CDR3 is 15 residues long. Of the read, only the CDR3 DNA is kept; its 45 bases are in frame from base 1. V lost 1 base and J lost 5 bases; the stretch between them is 12 bases long. CDR1 and CDR2 (SEHNR, FQNEAQ) derive from the germline V gene (reference sequence).